This TCR beta chain was captured in a study of T-cell memory formation after mild COVID-19. Regarding this clonotype: Its antigen is as yet unknown.

Whole-study findings and limits: While clones contracting from day 15 to 85 were balanced between CD4 and CD8, later expanders leaned CD4+. Among contracting clones, CD4+ were mainly CM/EM and CD8+ enriched in EMRA.

CDR1 is SGHRS, CDR2 YFSETQ, per germline. CDR3 length: 15 amino acids. V lost 0 bases and J lost 2, with 11 bases in between. With constant-segment primers, 5'RACE yielded cDNA libraries of TCR alpha and TCR beta that carried sample barcodes and UMIs. TCRdb re-called the 5' RACE reads through MiXCR, storing one row per CDR3 protein. The sample yields around 450,000 distinct CDR3 sequences, 15% to 25% seen once. The chain couples TRBV5-1 to TRBJ1-1, with D tentatively TRBD1 (6 bases). The sequencing input was PBMCs or a T cell subset sorted from them (not recorded which). The sequence came from an adult woman who had mild COVID-19 (a few samples of this study predate the infection). Cell type and time point are not known. CDR3 sequence reads: CASSLEGTPNTEAFF. CDR3 in DNA: TGCGCCAGCAGCTTGGAGGGGACACCTAACACTGAAGCTTTCTTT.